The 22 T cell receptor beta chains presented below share a single source sample, sequenced in a study of T and B cells in COVID-19 patients. From blood, about 250-500 ng of genomic DNA served as TRB template. Multiplex PCR with BIOMED2 TRB-A/B primer pools amplified TRB rearrangements. Using its own MiXCR run on the multiplex PCR reads, TCRdb lists one record per CDR3 protein. The repertoire holds about 23,000 distinct CDR3 sequences, 25% to 30% seen once, with under 3.5% in the top ten. Sequenced material: blood. These receptors all stem from a human donor who had recovered from COVID-19.

By share of the sample, this clonotype is medium-sized. The rearrangement links TRBV29-1 to TRBJ2-7; D possibly corresponds to TRBD2 (6 bases). V lost 1 base and J lost 1, with 11 bases in between. Germline lookup yields CDR1 SQVTM and CDR2 ANQGSEA. There are 14 residues in the CDR3. The CDR3 sequence is CSVEGDGTSYEQYF. The CDR3 DNA sequence: TGCAGCGTTGAAGGGGACGGGACTTCCTACGAGCAGTACTTC.

Details on this clonotype: A much larger clone sits a single nucleotide away, making a read error possible. The chain links TRBV12-3 or TRBV12-4 to TRBJ2-2, with D possibly TRBD1 on 5 matching bases. The CDR3 has 14 residues. The CDR3, as DNA: TGTGCCAGCAGTCCAGGGAAGAACACCGAGGAGCTGTTTTTT. Protein sequence: CASSPGKNTEELFF.

This clonotype was seen only a few times. This rearrangement joins TRBV5-4 to TRBJ2-3; 9 nucleotides line up with TRBD2. The germline CDR1 and CDR2 sequences are SGHNT and YYREEE (reference sequence). With V trimmed by 2 bases and J by 1 base, 2 bases remained unmatched. There are 15 residues in the CDR3. The CDR3 nucleotides read TGTGCCAGCAGCTTTCCTAGCGGGGGCACAGATACGCAGTATTTT. Protein: CASSFPSGGTDTQYF. Filled out from reference TRBV5-4 and TRBJ2-3, the complete variable domain reads ETGVTQSPTHLIKTRGQQVTLRCSSQSGHNTVSWYQQALGQGPQFIFQYYREEENGRGNFPPRFSGLQFPNYSSELNVNALELDDSALYLCASSFPSGGTDTQYFGPGTRLTVL.

The chain joins TRBV7-2 to TRBJ2-1, with D unresolved. CDR3 length: 12 amino acids. Germline V gene sequence: CDR1 SGHTA, CDR2 FQGNSA. V lost 5 bases to trimming and J lost 9 bases, with 11 bases between them. The CDR3 region is CASSPPFGEQFF. The CDR3 nucleotides are TGTGCCAGCAGCCCTCCCTTTGGTGAGCAGTTCTTC.

V is TRBV14 and J is TRBJ2-5; D is unclear. The germline CDR1 and CDR2 sequences are SGHDN and FVKESK. This CDR3 comprises 13 residues. Trimming pared 4 bases from V and 5 bases from J, leaving 11 bases between. DNA for the CDR3: TGTGCCAGCAGCCGGGCTGACTGGGAGACCCAGTACTTC. This sequence encodes CASSRADWETQYF. Supplemented by reference TRBV14 and TRBJ2-5, the full variable domain reads EAGVTQFPSHSVIEKGQTVTLRCDPISGHDNLYWYRRVMGKEIKFLLHFVKESKQDESGMPNNRFLAERTGGTYSTLKVQPAELEDSGVYFCASSRADWETQYFGPGTRLLVL.

The chain joins TRBV19 to TRBJ1-5; no clear D gene. This CDR3 is 14 amino acids long. Germline V gene sequence: CDR1 LNHDA, CDR2 SQIVND (reference sequence). V lost 3 bases, J lost 0 bases, and 6 bases lay in between. The CDR3, as DNA: TGTGCCAGTAGTATCCTGGATAGCAATCAGCCCCAGCATTTT. It encodes CASSILDSNQPQHF. Full variable domain (missing parts from reference TRBV19 and TRBJ1-5): DGGITQSPKYLFRKEGQNVTLSCEQNLNHDAMYWYRQDPGQGLRLIYYSQIVNDFQKGDIAEGYSVSREKKESFPLTVTSAQKNPTAFYLCASSILDSNQPQHFGDGTRLSIL.

In the case of this clonotype: At one boundary the junction diverges from the germline segment, which might be a read error. The rearrangement links TRBV6-5 to TRBJ2-5, with D possibly matching TRBD1 (6 bases). Germline V lookup: CDR1 MNHEY, CDR2 SVGAGI. The CDR3 has 14 amino acids. The CDR3 DNA reads as TGTGCCAGCAGTATACCGGGACAACAAGAGACCCAGAACTTC. It codes for CASSIPGQQETQNF.

Only one count was recorded for this clonotype. A much larger clone differs from this one at a single base, so this may be a read error. This chain links TRBV30 with TRBJ2-6; a possible D gene is TRBD2 (7 bases). Germline V CDR1 and CDR2: GTSNPN, SVGIG (reference sequence). There are 14 residues in the CDR3. CDR3 bases: TGTGCCCGGAGGGGGGGATCTGGGGCCAACGTCCTGACTTTC. Translation: CARRGGSGANVLTF.

The DNA for the CDR3 is TGTGCCAGCACCCCCTCCGGGACTCAAGAGACCCAGTACTTC. Translated: CASTPSGTQETQYF. The V gene is TRBV6-5, the J gene TRBJ2-5; tentatively, D is TRBD2 (6 bases). This CDR3 contains 14 residues. Germline lookup yields CDR1 MNHEY and CDR2 SVGAGI. V was pared by 7 bases and J by 2 bases, with 14 bases between.

Many counts were recorded for this clonotype. The chain uses TRBV6-5 and TRBJ2-7; TRBD2 agrees at 7 bases. CDR1 is MNHEY, CDR2 SVGAGI, per germline. This CDR3 spans 13 amino acids. After removal of 5 bases from V and 3 bases from J, the junction contained 4 bases not matched to a gene. CDR3: CASSSGTNYEQYF. The CDR3, as DNA: TGTGCCAGCAGTAGCGGGACCAACTACGAGCAGTACTTC.

This clonotype was detected only a few times. The V gene is TRBV5-1, the J gene TRBJ2-2, with 8 positions matching TRBD2. With V trimmed by 1 base and J by 4 bases, 9 bases remained unmatched. The CDR3 length is 17 residues. Germline V gene sequence: CDR1 SGHRS, CDR2 YFSETQ. As DNA, the CDR3 is TGCGCCAGCAGCTTGTTTCGGACGGGGGGGCCCACCGGGGAGCTGTTTTTT. Protein product: CASSLFRTGGPTGELFF.

V is TRBV20-1 and J is TRBJ1-3, with D unresolved. Germline V lookup: CDR1 DFQATT, CDR2 SNEGSKA (reference sequence). This CDR3 spans 14 amino acids. V lost 0 bases and J lost 4, with 10 bases in between. The CDR3 is CSARDPKGGNTIYF. The CDR3 coding sequence is TGCAGTGCTAGAGATCCAAAAGGGGGAAACACCATATATTTT.

Only a few counts were recorded for this clonotype. The rearrangement uses TRBV4-2 and TRBJ2-1; TRBD2 agrees at 11 bases. V lost 5 bases and J lost 14; bases outside the gene matches: 5. CDR3 length: 12 residues. Looked up from germline, CDR1 is LGHNA and CDR2 is YNFKEQ. CDR3 protein: CASSDTSGREFF. The CDR3 DNA reads TGTGCCAGCAGCGATACTAGCGGGAGAGAGTTCTTC.

This clonotype was observed a handful of times. The V call is TRBV6-5, the J call TRBJ1-6; perhaps TRBD1 as D (5 bases). V was shortened by 9 bases and J by 5 bases, with 14 bases between the two germline ends. CDR1 MNHEY and CDR2 SVGAGI come from the germline V gene. This CDR3 is built from 14 residues. CDR3 protein: CASSMGQNNSPLHF. CDR3 in DNA: TGTGCCAGTTCGATGGGGCAGAATAATTCACCCCTCCACTTT.

The gene calls are TRBV14 and TRBJ2-7; D is unresolved. Trimming cost V 3 bases and J 0 bases, with 6 bases left between them. The CDR3 has 13 amino acids. From germline, CDR1 is SGHDN and CDR2 FVKESK. The CDR3 is CASSHLNSYEQYF. DNA for the CDR3: TGTGCCAGCAGCCATTTAAACTCCTACGAGCAGTACTTC.

J is TRBJ2-6 and V is TRBV7-3; no firm D call. CDR1 and CDR2 (germline): SGHTA, FQGTGA. V lost 5 bases, J lost 3 bases, and 5 bases lay in between. The CDR3 has 13 residues. CDR3 DNA: TGTGCCAGCAGCCCACTTGGGGCCAACGTCCTGACTTTC. As protein: CASSPLGANVLTF.

This clonotype is medium-sized. The V gene is TRBV15, the J gene TRBJ2-6; D uncertain. The CDR3 is 15 amino acids. Trimming left V 5 bases short and J 0 bases short, with 8 bases between. Germline-derived CDR1 and CDR2 are LNHNV and YYDKDF (reference sequence). CDR3 sequence (DNA): TGTGCCACCAGCGGTGCAGACTCTGGGGCCAACGTCCTGACTTTC. Protein product: CATSGADSGANVLTF.

V usage is TRBV20-1 and J usage is TRBJ1-4; no definite D call. Germline V lookup: CDR1 DFQATT, CDR2 SNEGSKA (reference sequence). Trimming removed 0 bases at V and 8 bases at J, with 13 bases between. The CDR3 contains 14 residues. Written as DNA, the CDR3 is TGCAGTGCTAGAGATGACTTACTAGGCGAAAAACTGTTTTTT. Residues: CSARDDLLGEKLFF.

There are a few counts of this clonotype. The chain has TRBV12-3 or TRBV12-4 and TRBJ1-6; D is unresolved. V was trimmed by 3 bases and J by 8 bases, leaving 8 bases between them. CDR3 length: 13 residues. As DNA, the CDR3 is TGTGCCAGCAGTTTGAACGGAGATTCACCCCTCCACTTT. Protein product: CASSLNGDSPLHF.

In its sample, this clonotype was seen a few times. The CDR3 here is CASSFSGVQPQHF. The DNA for the CDR3 is TGTGCCAGCAGTTTTAGTGGGGTCCAGCCCCAGCATTTT. This chain joins TRBV12-3 or TRBV12-4 and TRBJ1-5, with D hard to call. V dropped 3 bases and J dropped 7 bases, with 10 bases sitting between them. The CDR3 length is 13 residues.

The rearrangement joins TRBV13 to TRBJ1-1, with unresolved D. Germline CDR1 is PRHDT and CDR2 is FYEKMQ (reference sequence). CDR3 length equals 14 residues. Trimming left V 2 bases short and J 1 base short, with 8 bases between. CDR3 nucleotides: TGTGCCAGCAGCTTATATCCTGGGAACACTGAAGCTTTCTTT. It translates to CASSLYPGNTEAFF.

J is TRBJ2-1 and V is TRBV10-2; TRBD2 aligns across 10 bases. V was pared by 7 bases and J by 7 bases, with 13 bases of the junction left unmatched. Germline CDR1 is WSHSY and CDR2 is SAAADI. CDR3 length equals 16 residues. In nucleotides, the CDR3 is TGCGCCAGCATGTCGTTACGGGCTAGCGGGGGAAATGAGCAGTTCTTC. This codes for CASMSLRASGGNEQFF.